A selection of T cell receptor beta chains follows, all from one sample in a study of T cells in Graves' hyperthyroidism and ophthalmopathy. From the multiplex PCR reads, TCRdb called clonotypes with MiXCR, one entry per CDR3 protein. The sample records approximately 630,000 distinct CDR3 sequences, roughly 17% being singletons. Sequencing was done on a sample of blood. These receptors were collected from a woman aged 25 to 39 with Graves' hyperthyroidism. Each CDR3 is given with its conserved first and last residue. Each record gives: V gene, clone size, J gene, D gene, CDR3 protein, CDR3 DNA. D genes are given only for firm matches. A clone size is listed for some rows: how often the clone was seen (once, few, many), or a class if it is expanded.

v_gene: TRBV20-1; abundance: .; j_gene: TRBJ1-3; d_gene: TRBD1; CDR3aa: CSAARGDGGNTIYF; CDR3nt: TGCAGTGCAGCCAGGGGGGACGGTGGAAACACCATATATTTT
v_gene: TRBV2; abundance: many; j_gene: TRBJ2-1; d_gene: TRBD2; CDR3aa: CASRVLAGFRSEQFF; CDR3nt: TGTGCCAGCAGAGTACTAGCGGGATTTCGGAGTGAGCAGTTCTTC
v_gene: TRBV19; abundance: few; j_gene: TRBJ2-7; d_gene: .; CDR3aa: CASSIYFGGSSYEQYF; CDR3nt: TGTGCCAGTAGTATATATTTCGGCGGTAGCTCCTACGAGCAGTACTTC
v_gene: TRBV20-1; abundance: .; j_gene: TRBJ1-2; d_gene: .; CDR3aa: CSARYVSPGYTF; CDR3nt: TGCAGTGCTAGATATGTGAGTCCCGGCTACACCTTC
v_gene: TRBV9; abundance: .; j_gene: TRBJ2-2; d_gene: TRBD2; CDR3aa: CASSGIAGYTGELFF; CDR3nt: TGTGCCAGCAGCGGAATAGCGGGTTACACCGGGGAGCTGTTTTTT
v_gene: TRBV12-5; abundance: many; j_gene: TRBJ2-3; d_gene: .; CDR3aa: CASGLTSTDTQYF; CDR3nt: TGTGCTAGTGGTTTGACTAGCACAGATACGCAGTATTTT
v_gene: TRBV6-1; abundance: few; j_gene: TRBJ1-1; d_gene: TRBD1; CDR3aa: CASSSVGQQKGNTEAFF; CDR3nt: TGTGCCAGCAGTAGCGTGGGACAGCAGAAAGGGAACACTGAAGCTTTCTTT
v_gene: TRBV9; abundance: .; j_gene: TRBJ2-3; d_gene: TRBD2; CDR3aa: CASSVLPTSGSTDTQYF; CDR3nt: TGTGCCAGCAGCGTACTACCCACTAGCGGGAGCACAGATACGCAGTATTTT
v_gene: TRBV20-1; abundance: many; j_gene: TRBJ2-7; d_gene: .; CDR3aa: CSASPDYYEQYF; CDR3nt: TGCAGTGCCTCGCCGGATTACTACGAGCAGTACTTC
v_gene: TRBV2; abundance: many; j_gene: TRBJ2-7; d_gene: .; CDR3aa: CASIDSRQSSYEQYF; CDR3nt: TGTGCCAGCATCGATAGTAGGCAAAGCTCCTACGAGCAGTACTTC
v_gene: TRBV9; abundance: .; j_gene: TRBJ1-5; d_gene: TRBD1; CDR3aa: CASSATGTGPGPQHF; CDR3nt: TGTGCCAGCAGCGCGACCGGGACAGGTCCGGGGCCCCAGCATTTT
v_gene: TRBV20-1; abundance: once; j_gene: TRBJ2-5; d_gene: .; CDR3aa: CRAASDSGTQYF; CDR3nt: TGCCGTGCTGCCTCCGACTCGGGGACCCAGTACTTC
v_gene: TRBV3-2; abundance: few; j_gene: TRBJ1-5; d_gene: .; CDR3aa: CASSQNDRGHTFCNQPQHF; CDR3nt: TGTGCCAGCAGCCAAAACGACAGGGGGCACACCTTTTGCAATCAGCCCCAGCATTTT
v_gene: TRBV20-1; abundance: many; j_gene: TRBJ2-3; d_gene: TRBD1; CDR3aa: CSARDEGATDTQYF; CDR3nt: TGCAGTGCTAGAGACGAGGGGGCCACAGATACGCAGTATTTT
v_gene: TRBV27; abundance: few; j_gene: TRBJ2-6; d_gene: TRBD1; CDR3aa: CASNRGSGANVLTF; CDR3nt: TGTGCCAGCAACAGGGGCTCTGGGGCCAACGTCCTGACTTTC
v_gene: TRBV2; abundance: many; j_gene: TRBJ2-3; d_gene: TRBD2; CDR3aa: CASSEDGRADTQYF; CDR3nt: TGTGCCAGCAGTGAAGACGGGAGGGCAGATACGCAGTATTTT
v_gene: TRBV7-9; abundance: few; j_gene: TRBJ1-6; d_gene: .; CDR3aa: CASSFVRQGHNSPLHF; CDR3nt: TGTGCCAGCAGCTTCGTCCGGCAGGGGCATAATTCACCCCTCCACTTT
v_gene: TRBV10-3; abundance: many; j_gene: TRBJ2-5; d_gene: TRBD2; CDR3aa: CAISDLREGPETQYF; CDR3nt: TGTGCCATCAGTGATTTGCGGGAGGGCCCGGAGACCCAGTACTTC
v_gene: TRBV7-3; abundance: .; j_gene: TRBJ1-1; d_gene: TRBD1; CDR3aa: CASSLSRDRDTEAFF; CDR3nt: TGTGCCAGCAGCTTAAGCCGGGACAGGGACACTGAAGCTTTCTTT
v_gene: TRBV28; abundance: many; j_gene: TRBJ2-1; d_gene: .; CDR3aa: CASSGGRSPDSYNEQFF; CDR3nt: TGTGCCAGCAGTGGTGGCAGATCGCCTGACTCCTACAATGAGCAGTTCTTC
v_gene: TRBV27; abundance: many; j_gene: TRBJ2-7; d_gene: TRBD2; CDR3aa: CASSRDYPYEQYF; CDR3nt: TGTGCCAGCAGTCGGGACTACCCTTACGAGCAGTACTTC
v_gene: TRBV20-1; abundance: .; j_gene: TRBJ2-2; d_gene: TRBD2; CDR3aa: CSANSPWTSGNTGELFF; CDR3nt: TGCAGTGCGAATTCCCCCTGGACTAGCGGGAACACCGGGGAGCTGTTTTTT
v_gene: TRBV7-8; abundance: many; j_gene: TRBJ2-1; d_gene: .; CDR3aa: CASFLTLASSSYNEQFF; CDR3nt: TGTGCCAGCTTCTTAACCCTAGCGTCAAGCTCCTACAATGAGCAGTTCTTC
v_gene: TRBV9; abundance: few; j_gene: TRBJ2-2; d_gene: TRBD2; CDR3aa: CASSVGGGGTSKTGELFF; CDR3nt: TGTGCCAGCAGCGTAGGAGGTGGGGGGACTAGCAAGACTGGGGAGCTGTTTTTT
v_gene: TRBV24-1; abundance: .; j_gene: TRBJ2-5; d_gene: TRBD1; CDR3aa: CATSDFSGTGSRETQYF; CDR3nt: TGTGCCACCAGTGATTTTTCAGGGACAGGGAGCCGGGAGACCCAGTACTTC
v_gene: TRBV28; abundance: .; j_gene: TRBJ1-5; d_gene: .; CDR3aa: CASSLIRPSGKREPQHF; CDR3nt: TGTGCCAGCAGTTTAATCCGACCCTCGGGAAAAAGGGAGCCCCAGCATTTT
v_gene: TRBV5-1; abundance: many; j_gene: TRBJ1-2; d_gene: .; CDR3aa: CASSLENIQGLPYGYTF; CDR3nt: TGCGCCAGCAGCTTGGAAAATATCCAGGGCCTGCCCTATGGCTACACCTTC